Detailed here is one T cell receptor (beta chain). TCRdb reprocessed the RT-PCR reads with MiXCR, giving one entry per CDR3 protein. The data show more than 150,000 distinct CDR3 sequences, with 24% seen just once and roughly a quarter held by the top ten. The ends were cut back, 6 bases at V and 7 bases at J, with 9 bases in the middle. The CDR3 totals 12 residues. These data come from a study of patients and donors after allogeneic stem cell transplantation. The TCR sequence derives from a human donor who was either an allogeneic HSCT recipient or a stem cell or donor lymphocyte infusion donor (not recorded which). It is not recorded whose cells these are; they may come from a transplant donor. The sample comprised blood, either unsorted or a sorted T cell fraction (not recorded which). The chain is built from TRBV12-3 or TRBV12-4 and TRBJ2-2, with a tentative D call TRBD1 (5 bases). CDR3 residues: CASSQGGGELFF. In DNA, the CDR3 is TGTGCCAGCAGCCAGGGTGGCGGGGAGCTGTTTTTT.